Below, 18 T cell receptor beta chains from the same sample are listed, as sequenced in a study of glioma-infiltrating T cells after dendritic cell vaccination (TCRdb year 2016). Library generation was performed with the immunoSEQ multiplex PCR assay. TCRdb re-hosts the immuneACCESS table, in-frame sequences only. Its copies lack some clones; in the studies checked, an unresolved V gene accounts for under half of them, and the cause for the rest is not known. This sample comprises 65,000 to 80,000 clones, roughly 79% of them detected only once. The ten largest make up roughly 7.7% of the sample. The sequenced sample was blood, obtained before dendritic cell vaccination. Source of these receptors: a human donor with glioblastoma.

The rearrangement joins TRBV30 to TRBJ1-5; 11 nucleotides align to TRBD1. CDR1 and CDR2 from the germline V gene are GTSNPN and SVGIG (reference sequence). The CDR3 runs 20 residues. J was trimmed by 0 bases and V by 2 bases; bases with no gene match: 15. The CDR3: CAWSKTPGTGGLYSNQPQHF. In DNA form, the CDR3 reads TGTGCCTGGAGTAAGACCCCCGGGACAGGGGGTCTATATAGCAATCAGCCCCAGCATTTT.

V gene TRBV9 combines with J gene TRBJ1-2, with D possibly being TRBD1 (5 bases). Trimming took 0 bases from V and 4 from J, leaving 13 bases between them. The CDR3 sequence is 15 residues long. Germline loops: CDR1 SGDLS, CDR2 YYNGEE. CDR3 sequence: CASSVEFGGGYGYTF. The CDR3, as DNA: TGTGCCAGCAGCGTAGAATTCGGGGGGGGCTATGGCTACACCTTC.

A note on this clone: The same CDR3 also results from other DNA sequences found in this sample. The gene calls are TRBV12-5 and TRBJ2-7; 8 bases map to TRBD1. Trimming took 1 base from V and 3 from J; bases not matched to a gene: 5. This CDR3 region has 15 residues. Germline loops: CDR1 LGHNT, CDR2 FRNRAP. CDR3: CASGLGTGNLYEQYF. As DNA, the CDR3 is TGTGCTAGTGGTTTGGGGACAGGGAACCTCTACGAGCAGTACTTC.

J is TRBJ1-5 and V is TRBV2, with D hard to call. The CDR3 is 14 amino acids. Germline V CDR1 and CDR2: SNHLY, FYNNEI. V lost 7 bases and J lost 3, with 13 bases in between. The CDR3, as DNA: TGTGCCAGCACAAAAGGGAGTTCCAATCAGCCCCAGCATTTT. Translating it yields CASTKGSSNQPQHF.

V gene TRBV7-2 combines with J gene TRBJ2-2; D unclear. V lost 5 bases to trimming and J lost 7 bases, with 8 bases between them. Germline assignment: CDR1 SGHTA and CDR2 FQGNSA. This CDR3 is 12 amino acids long. The CDR3 loop reads CASSPTGGELFF. The DNA of the CDR3 is TGTGCCAGCAGCCCCACCGGCGGGGAGCTGTTTTTT.

The J gene is TRBJ2-5, the V gene TRBV19; 10 bases match TRBD2. The CDR3 has 18 amino acids. The germline V gene encodes CDR1 LNHDA and CDR2 SQIVND (reference sequence). V gave up 1 base and J gave up 0 bases; unmatched junction bases: 8. The CDR3 nucleotides are TGTGCCAGTAGTATAGTGGCTAGCGGGGGCCCGTACCAAGAGACCCAGTACTTC. Translation gives CASSIVASGGPYQETQYF.

V gene TRBV27 combines with J gene TRBJ2-3; 12 bases are shared with TRBD2. V dropped 2 bases and J dropped 6; count of bases not matched to a gene: 6. This CDR3 is 16 amino acids long. The germline V gene has CDR1 MNHEY and CDR2 SMNVEV (reference sequence). For the CDR3, the DNA is TGTGCCAGCAGTTTAAGGCTAGCGGGGGGGGTGGATACGCAGTATTTT. Its protein is CASSLRLAGGVDTQYF.

The chain carries TRBV7-9 and TRBJ2-3; 8 bases are shared with TRBD1. With V trimmed by 5 bases and J by 0 bases, 7 bases remained unmatched. From germline, CDR1 is SEHNR and CDR2 FQNEAQ (reference sequence). This CDR3 has 16 residues. The CDR3 here is CASSVLWTGSTDTQYF. As DNA, the CDR3 is TGTGCCAGCAGCGTCTTATGGACAGGGAGCACAGATACGCAGTATTTT.

The genes are TRBV6-5 and TRBJ1-1; D is uncertain. The CDR3 loop spans 14 amino acids. V gave up 4 bases and J gave up 4 bases, with 13 bases separating them. CDR1 and CDR2 from the germline V gene are MNHEY and SVGAGI. The CDR3 nucleotides read TGTGCCAGCAGTTTCGAGATCGGGTCCACTGAAGCTTTCTTT. Its translation is CASSFEIGSTEAFF.

The chain combines TRBV4-1 with TRBJ2-6; no firm D call. V lost 0 bases and J 2 bases, leaving 8 bases between the germline ends. Germline CDR1 and CDR2: MGHRA and YSYEKL. The CDR3 spans 16 residues. DNA of the CDR3: TGCGCCAGCAGCCAAGATCAGTTGGCTGGGGCCAACGTCCTGACTTTC. This translates into CASSQDQLAGANVLTF.

The rearrangement joins TRBV18 to TRBJ2-3; tentatively, D is TRBD1 (5 bases). This CDR3 is built from 14 residues. V shed 6 bases and J shed 3 bases, with 13 bases lying between them. Germline loops: CDR1 KGHSH, CDR2 LQKENI. CDR3 loop: CASSPDIYTDTQYF. CDR3 DNA sequence: TGTGCCAGCTCGCCGGACATCTATACAGATACGCAGTATTTT.

The chain employs TRBV9 and TRBJ1-6; possibly TRBD1 for D (5 bases). This CDR3 has 14 amino acids. V shed 4 bases and J shed 6 bases, with 11 bases lying between them. The germline gives CDR1 SGDLS, CDR2 YYNGEE. DNA of the CDR3: TGTGCCAGCAGCAAAACAGGTTTTAATTCACCCCTCCACTTT. Residues: CASSKTGFNSPLHF.

This clone turned up a few times. The gene calls are TRBV2 and TRBJ2-1; D is undetermined. This CDR3 region has 11 residues. Germline lookup yields CDR1 SNHLY and CDR2 FYNNEI. Trimming left V 6 bases short and J 6 bases short, with 6 bases between. The CDR3 here is CASSVINEQFF. Written as DNA, the CDR3 is TGTGCCAGCAGCGTAATCAATGAGCAGTTCTTC.

The chain is built from TRBV6-1 and TRBJ1-6, with 7 bases that match TRBD1. There are 13 residues in the CDR3. CDR1 is MNHNS, CDR2 SASEGT, per germline. The junction had 6 bases not matched to a gene; V was cut back by 8 bases and J by 8 bases. The CDR3 nucleotides read TGTGCCAGCCAGGGGGAAATGGATTCACCCCTCCACTTT. It yields the protein CASQGEMDSPLHF.

This clone was observed a single time. The DNA of the CDR3 is TGCGCCAGCAGCCCGGGGACTGCCACCCTCTCCTACGAGCAGTACTTC. Residues: CASSPGTATLSYEQYF. V usage is TRBV5-1 and J usage is TRBJ2-7, with TRBD2 as a possible D gene (6 bases). Germline V gene data show CDR1 as SGHRS and CDR2 as YFSETQ. V lost 4 bases, J lost 0 bases, and 17 bases lay in between. CDR3 length: 16 amino acids. The complete variable domain, with remaining parts taken from reference TRBV5-1 and TRBJ2-7, reads KAGVTQTPRYLIKTRGQQVTLSCSPISGHRSVSWYQQTPGQGLQFLFEYFSETQRNKGNFPGRFSGRQFSNSRSEMNVSTLELGDSALYLCASSPGTATLSYEQYFGPGTRLTVT.

J is TRBJ1-6 and V is TRBV4-1, with TRBD1 as a possible D gene (5 bases). Germline V gives CDR1 MGHRA, CDR2 YSYEKL. This CDR3 comprises 16 residues. The V end lost 0 bases, the J end lost 10 bases, and 16 bases lay between the germline ends. The CDR3 nucleotides are TGCGCCAGCAGCCAAGACTTTGGAGGGGCGAGATCACCCCTCCACTTT. This sequence encodes CASSQDFGGARSPLHF.

The chain links TRBV5-1 to TRBJ1-1; weak D call: TRBD1 (5 bases). Germline CDR1 is SGHRS and CDR2 is YFSETQ. V lost 0 bases to trimming and J lost 2 bases, with 11 bases between them. The CDR3 extends over 15 amino acids. In DNA form, the CDR3 reads TGCGCCAGCAGCTTGGCCTCTGGGGCAAACACTGAAGCTTTCTTT. It encodes CASSLASGANTEAFF.

This clone has only a few counts. CDR3 nucleotides: TGTGCCATCAGTGGGAGTTCACAGGGCTCCGGCGAGCAGTACTTC. This codes for CAISGSSQGSGEQYF. The J gene is TRBJ2-7, the V gene TRBV10-3; D perhaps matches TRBD1 (6 bases). This CDR3 has 15 amino acids. Trimming removed 4 bases from V and 6 bases from J, with 19 bases in between. The germline V gene encodes CDR1 ENHRY and CDR2 SYGVKD.